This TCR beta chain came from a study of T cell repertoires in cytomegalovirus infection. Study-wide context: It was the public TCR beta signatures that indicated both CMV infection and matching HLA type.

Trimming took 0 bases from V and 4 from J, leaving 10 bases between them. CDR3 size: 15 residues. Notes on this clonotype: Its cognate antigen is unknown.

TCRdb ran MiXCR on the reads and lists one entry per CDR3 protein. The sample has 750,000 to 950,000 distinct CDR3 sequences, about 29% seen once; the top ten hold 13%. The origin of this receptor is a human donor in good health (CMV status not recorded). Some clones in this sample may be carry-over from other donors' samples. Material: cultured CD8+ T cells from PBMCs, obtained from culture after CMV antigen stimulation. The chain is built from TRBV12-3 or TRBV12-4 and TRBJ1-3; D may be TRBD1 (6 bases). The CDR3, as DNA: TGTGCCAGCAGTTTAGCGACAGGCCAAGGAAACACCATATATTTT. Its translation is CASSLATGQGNTIYF.